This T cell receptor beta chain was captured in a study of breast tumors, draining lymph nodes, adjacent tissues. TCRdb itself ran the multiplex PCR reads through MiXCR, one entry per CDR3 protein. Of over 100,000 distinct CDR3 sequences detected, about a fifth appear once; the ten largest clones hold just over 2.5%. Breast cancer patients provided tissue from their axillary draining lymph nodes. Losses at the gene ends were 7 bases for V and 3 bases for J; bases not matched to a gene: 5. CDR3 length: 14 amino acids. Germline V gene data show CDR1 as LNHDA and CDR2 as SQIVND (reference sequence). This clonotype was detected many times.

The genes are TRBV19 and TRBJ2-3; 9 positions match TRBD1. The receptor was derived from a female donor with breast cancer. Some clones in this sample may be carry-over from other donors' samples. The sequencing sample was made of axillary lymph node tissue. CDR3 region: CASTSGQGTDTQYF. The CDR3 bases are TGTGCCAGTACCTCTGGACAGGGGACAGATACGCAGTATTTT.